This T cell receptor (beta chain) came from a study of T cells in Graves' hyperthyroidism and ophthalmopathy. This clonotype was detected many times. Together with thyroid ultrasound, orbital computed tomography, serum thyroxine and TRAb, clinical symptoms were used for diagnoses. Researchers took RNA transcripts and amplified the TCR beta CDR3 regions from them. HTBI primers were the set used in a first-round RT-PCR of the TCR CDR3. TCRdb re-called the multiplex PCR reads through MiXCR, storing one row per CDR3 protein. The sample shows a few hundred thousand distinct CDR3 sequences, roughly 50% of them seen only once. The TCR originated in an adult woman with Graves' disease, either hyperthyroidism or ophthalmopathy (not recorded which). Sequences were obtained from peripheral blood or thyroid tissue (not recorded which).

CDR3: CASSLEFVGTYEQYF. CDR3 coding DNA: TGTGCCAGCAGCTTGGAATTCGTCGGAACCTACGAGCAGTACTTC. The chain is built from TRBV5-4 and TRBJ2-7; D is uncertain. The ends were cut back, 0 bases at V and 2 bases at J, with 12 bases in the middle. This CDR3 comprises 15 residues. Germline CDR1 SGHNT, CDR2 YYREEE (reference sequence). The complete variable domain, with remaining parts taken from reference TRBV5-4 and TRBJ2-7, reads ETGVTQSPTHLIKTRGQQVTLRCSSQSGHNTVSWYQQALGQGPQFIFQYYREEENGRGNFPPRFSGLQFPNYSSELNVNALELDDSALYLCASSLEFVGTYEQYFGPGTRLTVT.